The 27 T cell receptor beta chains given below trace back to one sample, sequenced in a study of blood T cell repertoires in COVID-19. The protocol was immunoSEQ multiplex PCR, while the TCRdb copy is restricted to in-frame clones and leaves out a portion. The sample includes 150,000 to 200,000 clones, approximately 84% of them seen just once. Material for sequencing was peripheral blood. All receptors come from a woman aged 80 or older with acute or convalescent COVID-19.

CDR3 protein: CASSERGIAEAFF. The CDR3 region has the DNA TGCGCCAGCAGTGAGAGGGGAATCGCTGAAGCTTTCTTT. The rearrangement uses TRBV10-1 and TRBJ1-1; the D gene is possibly TRBD1 (5 bases). V was trimmed by 2 bases and J by 6 bases, leaving 10 bases between them. The CDR3 loop spans 13 amino acids. Per the germline V gene, CDR1 is WNHNN and CDR2 is SYGVQD (reference sequence).

The chain joins TRBV25-1 to TRBJ2-2; 7 nucleotides line up with TRBD1. The CDR3 runs to 16 residues. The trim removed 3 bases at V and 3 bases at J, leaving 7 bases unmatched. Germline CDR1 reads MGHDK; CDR2 reads SYGVNS. The CDR3: CASSDRTGAHTGELFF. CDR3 bases: TGTGCCAGCAGTGACCGTACAGGGGCCCACACCGGGGAGCTGTTTTTT.

The rearrangement uses TRBV11-2 and TRBJ1-1; D call uncertain. The CDR3 is made up of 14 amino acids. The V and J ends lost 4 bases and 1 base respectively, with 10 bases between them. CDR1 and CDR2 (germline): SGHAT, FQNNGV. CDR3 amino acids: CASSWEVANTEAFF. The CDR3 DNA follows: TGTGCCAGCAGCTGGGAGGTCGCGAACACTGAAGCTTTCTTT.

The chain is built from TRBV5-6 and TRBJ2-7; 9 bases are a match to TRBD2. CDR1 is SGHDT, CDR2 YYEEEE, per germline. CDR3 size: 18 residues. The J segment lost 0 bases and the V segment lost 1 base, leaving 11 bases of the junction unmatched. CDR3: CASSLRASGAIGSYEQYF. The CDR3 region has the DNA TGTGCCAGCAGCTTGCGGGCTAGCGGGGCGATAGGCTCCTACGAGCAGTACTTC. Based on the CDR3 plus reference TRBV5-6 and TRBJ2-7, the full variable domain is DAGVTQSPTHLIKTRGQQVTLRCSPKSGHDTVSWYQQALGQGPQFIFQYYEEEERQRGNFPDRFSGHQFPNYSSELNVNALLLGDSALYLCASSLRASGAIGSYEQYFGPGTRLTVT.

This clone was seen a single time. V and J are TRBV5-4 and TRBJ2-5; 9 nucleotides agree with TRBD1. The CDR3 has 15 residues. The germline V gene has CDR1 SGHNT and CDR2 YYREEE (reference sequence). V shed 4 bases and J 4 bases; nucleotides not matched to a gene: 8. CDR3 loop: CASSPRTGAAETQYF. CDR3 DNA sequence: TGTGCCAGCAGCCCTCGGACAGGGGCGGCAGAGACCCAGTACTTC.

The chain joins TRBV5-1 to TRBJ1-1, with TRBD1 matching 9 bases. V shed 6 bases, J shed 0 bases, and the junction held 6 bases outside the gene matches. CDR3 length equals 15 residues. CDR1 is SGHRS and CDR2 is YFSETQ in the germline V gene. The CDR3 DNA is TGCGCCAGCACCCAGGGACAGGGAATGAACACTGAAGCTTTCTTT. The encoded protein is CASTQGQGMNTEAFF.

The chain recombines TRBV2 with TRBJ1-2, with a weak D call TRBD1 (6 bases). The CDR3 spans 15 residues. Germline V lookup: CDR1 SNHLY, CDR2 FYNNEI. V was trimmed by 5 bases and J by 4 bases, leaving 17 bases between them. The CDR3 spells CASSKGGSGSYGYTF. The CDR3, as DNA: TGTGCCAGCAGTAAGGGGGGGAGCGGCAGCTATGGCTACACCTTC.

The chain joins TRBV3-1 (or the pseudogene TRBV3-2) to TRBJ2-1; 7 nucleotides match TRBD2. The CDR3 covers 15 residues. Germline CDR1 and CDR2: LGHDT and YNNKEL (reference sequence). The J segment lost 3 bases and the V segment lost 4 bases, leaving 6 bases of the junction unmatched. The CDR3 loop reads CASSPSGFNYNEQFF. In nucleotides, the CDR3 is TGTGCCAGCAGCCCTAGCGGATTCAACTACAATGAGCAGTTCTTC.

This chain's CDR3 is CASSWGGGEQFF. As DNA, the CDR3 is TGCGCCAGCTCCTGGGGAGGCGGTGAGCAGTTCTTC. The chain combines TRBV4-1 with TRBJ2-1, with a possible D match to TRBD2 (6 bases). Germline CDR1 MGHRA, CDR2 YSYEKL. The CDR3 spans 12 residues. V dropped 8 bases and J dropped 9 bases, with 14 bases sitting between them.

This chain links TRBV6-5 with TRBJ1-4; D call uncertain. Germline V gives CDR1 MNHEY, CDR2 SVGAGI. The V end lost 7 bases, the J end lost 5 bases, and 14 bases lay between the germline ends. The CDR3 is 14 residues long. Written as DNA, the CDR3 is TGTGCCAGCAAAAAGAGGCGGGTCAATGAAAAACTGTTTTTT. Protein: CASKKRRVNEKLFF.

The chain joins TRBV7-2 to TRBJ2-3, with 8 bases that match TRBD1. This CDR3 spans 15 amino acids. The V segment lost 5 bases and the J segment 7 bases; nucleotides outside the gene matches: 11. CDR1 and CDR2 from the germline V gene are SGHTA and FQGNSA. The CDR3: CASSPAAGGRNTQYF. DNA of the CDR3: TGTGCCAGCAGCCCAGCTGCAGGGGGCAGGAATACGCAGTATTTT.

The V gene is TRBV6-5, the J gene TRBJ2-1; 7 bases line up with TRBD1. Trimming took 4 bases from V and 7 from J; bases not matched to a gene: 4. Germline CDR1 reads MNHEY; CDR2 reads SVGAGI. This CDR3 has 13 residues. This chain's CDR3 is CASSFQQGNEQFF. Here the CDR3 DNA reads TGTGCCAGCAGTTTTCAACAGGGGAATGAGCAGTTCTTC.

The chain links TRBV30 to TRBJ1-2; 10 nucleotides line up with TRBD1. V lost 2 bases and J lost 6; bases outside the gene matches: 3. The CDR3 sequence is 13 residues long. Germline V gives CDR1 GTSNPN, CDR2 SVGIG (reference sequence). The CDR3 nucleotides are TGTGCCTGGAGTCCGGGACAGGGGAATGGCTACACCTTC. It encodes CAWSPGQGNGYTF.

The CDR3 is CASSEKSSGRAWDEQFF. The CDR3 DNA is TGTGCCAGCAGTGAAAAGAGTAGCGGGAGGGCCTGGGATGAGCAGTTCTTC. The genes are TRBV6-1 and TRBJ2-1, with 11 bases that match TRBD2. Germline CDR1 reads MNHNS; CDR2 reads SASEGT. The CDR3 consists of 17 residues. Trimming cost V 2 bases and J 8 bases; bases outside gene matches: 11.

V and J are TRBV30 and TRBJ2-3, with 9 bases that match TRBD2. The CDR3 runs to 15 residues. The trim removed 1 base at V and 2 bases at J, leaving 4 bases unmatched. Germline V CDR1 and CDR2: GTSNPN, SVGIG (reference sequence). CDR3 protein: CAWSASSGNTDTQYF. The CDR3, as DNA: TGTGCCTGGAGTGCATCTAGCGGGAACACAGATACGCAGTATTTT.

This clone has just a few counts. The chain has TRBV5-1 and TRBJ1-1, with D maybe TRBD1 (6 bases). This CDR3 spans 15 amino acids. Looked up from germline, CDR1 is SGHRS and CDR2 is YFSETQ. V dropped 3 bases and J dropped 0 bases, with 12 bases sitting between them. The CDR3 loop reads CASSSKQGMNTEAFF. CDR3 DNA: TGCGCCAGCAGCTCGAAACAGGGTATGAACACTGAAGCTTTCTTT.

This chain links TRBV19 with TRBJ1-2, with a weak D call TRBD1 (6 bases). The germline V gene has CDR1 LNHDA and CDR2 SQIVND (reference sequence). The CDR3 extends over 18 amino acids. V was trimmed by 6 bases and J by 0 bases, leaving 23 bases between them. DNA for the CDR3: TGTGCCAGTAGCTCTACAGGGTATCATCAGAAAACTAACTATGGCTACACCTTC. This gives the protein CASSSTGYHQKTNYGYTF.

This clone was recorded only once. The chain couples TRBV6-5 to TRBJ2-3, with TRBD2 as a possible D gene (5 bases). Germline CDR1 reads MNHEY; CDR2 reads SVGAGI. The CDR3 sequence is 14 residues long. V was shortened by 6 bases and J by 2 bases, with 12 bases between the two germline ends. The CDR3 loop reads CASRRGLFTDTQYF. The DNA of the CDR3 is TGTGCCAGCAGACGTGGACTGTTCACAGATACGCAGTATTTT.

The rearrangement uses TRBV2 and TRBJ2-1; 12 bases are shared with TRBD2. V dropped 5 bases and J dropped 8; count of bases not matched to a gene: 7. The length of the CDR3 is 15 residues. Germline CDR1 SNHLY, CDR2 FYNNEI. The CDR3 sequence is CASSLTSGRGHEQFF. The CDR3 bases are TGTGCCAGCAGTTTGACTAGCGGGAGAGGCCATGAGCAGTTCTTC.

The chain recombines TRBV25-1 with TRBJ2-1, with 8 bases fitting TRBD2. The CDR3 consists of 15 residues. The trim removed 3 bases at V and 0 bases at J, leaving 1 base unmatched. Germline CDR1 reads MGHDK; CDR2 reads SYGVNS. DNA for the CDR3: TGTGCCAGCAGTGAGCGGGGGGCCTCCTACAATGAGCAGTTCTTC. It specifies CASSERGASYNEQFF.

The chain couples TRBV7-2 to TRBJ2-2, with D unclear. V shed 5 bases and J shed 4 bases, with 8 bases lying between them. Germline values: CDR1 SGHTA, CDR2 FQGNSA. This CDR3 has 13 residues. The CDR3: CASSPYSTGELFF. Written as DNA, the CDR3 is TGTGCCAGCAGCCCTTACAGCACCGGGGAGCTGTTTTTT.

The chain recombines TRBV7-6 with TRBJ2-1; D is uncertain. V lost 5 bases to trimming and J lost 9 bases, with 14 bases between them. The CDR3 runs 13 residues. The germline CDR1 and CDR2 sequences are SGHVS and FNYEAQ. CDR3 nucleotides: TGTGCCAGCAGCGCCGCTCTAGAGGTTGAGCAGTTCTTC. Translated, it gives CASSAALEVEQFF.

The rearrangement links TRBV4-1 to TRBJ1-3; 9 nucleotides align to TRBD1. After removal of 4 bases from V and 0 bases from J, the junction contained 7 bases not matched to a gene. This CDR3 is built from 17 residues. CDR1 and CDR2 from the germline V gene are MGHRA and YSYEKL. The CDR3 here is CASSLSGTGPSGNTIYF. The CDR3 region has the DNA TGCGCCAGCAGCCTTTCCGGGACAGGGCCCTCTGGAAACACCATATATTTT.

This sequence joins TRBV5-4 and TRBJ1-6; tentative D call: TRBD1 (5 bases). Germline V gene lookup returns CDR1 SGHNT and CDR2 YYREEE (reference sequence). This CDR3 region has 15 residues. Trimming cost V 7 bases and J 7 bases, with 18 bases left between them. The CDR3 spells CASGGGDGDNSPLHF. The CDR3 DNA follows: TGTGCCAGCGGCGGGGGGGACGGGGACAATTCACCCCTCCACTTT.

The V and J genes are TRBV7-2 and TRBJ2-2, with 13 bases that match TRBD2. Looked up from germline, CDR1 is SGHTA and CDR2 is FQGNSA. V lost 2 bases, J lost 1 base, and 4 bases stayed unmatched. The CDR3 consists of 18 residues. The CDR3 sequence is CASSLFTSGRGNTGELFF. DNA of the CDR3: TGTGCCAGCAGCTTATTTACTAGCGGGAGGGGGAACACCGGGGAGCTGTTTTTT.

The genes are TRBV11-2 and TRBJ2-7, with D possibly TRBD2 on 7 matching bases. V lost 4 bases, J lost 7 bases, and 23 bases lay in between. Germline V gene lookup returns CDR1 SGHAT and CDR2 FQNNGV. There are 16 residues in the CDR3. The CDR3 spells CASSYRRTVGGGEQYF. The DNA for the CDR3 is TGTGCCAGCAGCTACCGACGGACAGTGGGCGGGGGAGAGCAGTACTTC.

The CDR3 here is CASSYPPGTTYNEQFF. The CDR3 DNA follows: TGTGCCAGCAGTTACCCCCCCGGGACTACCTACAATGAGCAGTTCTTC. The rearrangement joins TRBV6-6 to TRBJ2-1, with 7 bases that match TRBD2. Germline CDR1 is MNHNY and CDR2 is SVGAGI (reference sequence). The CDR3 is 16 residues long. V lost 2 bases and J lost 2; bases outside the gene matches: 6.